The subject of this entry is one T cell receptor (beta chain). Its antigen is unknown. No much larger clone is present one base from it, and per-base qualities are unavailable. The data originate from a study of control samples from healthy donors and cancer patients (dated by TCRdb to about 2020). Receptor libraries were prepared by the immunoSEQ multiplex PCR assay. Sourced from immuneACCESS, this table was stored by TCRdb with only in-frame sequences that have V and J called. A share of the clones is absent; for the studies checked, an unresolved V gene accounts for under half, and the remainder has no known explanation. This sample lists about 83,000 clones; around 92% were detected once. Together, the top ten hold approximately 16% of the sample. The V end loses 8 bases and the J end loses 0 bases, and a stretch of 10 bases separates them. There are 13 amino acids in the CDR3, from cysteine to phenylalanine inclusive. Left in the record is the CDR3 DNA by itself, 39 bases read in frame from the first base. Per the germline V gene, MNHEY is the CDR1 and SVGAGI is the CDR2.

Sequenced material: blood. This receptor chain uses TRBV6-5 and TRBJ1-1; TRBD1 might be the D gene, on 5 matching bases. This TCR was recovered from a man between 45 and 60 years old in good health. The bases read TGTGCCAGCGGGGGGATTCTGAACACTGAAGCTTTCTTT. The resulting protein is CASGGILNTEAFF.